This T cell receptor (beta chain) emerged from a study of identical twins. The sample holds a few counts of this clonotype. The junction and the germline gene differ at one end; a read error may be behind it. The CDR3 has 12 amino acids. In germline, CDR1 is ENHRY, CDR2 SYGVKD. A universal primer site came from template switching; cDNA carried unique molecular identifiers. In TCRdb, the 5' RACE reads were re-called with MiXCR into one record per CDR3 protein. This sample has approximately 260,000 distinct CDR3 sequences, with over 13% found just once. The sequence derives from a woman aged 18-29 years in good health. The chain joins TRBV10-3 to TRBJ2-1, with a weak D call TRBD2 (5 bases). Sequencing was performed on memory (CD45RO+) T cells sorted from blood. The DNA for the CDR3 is TGTGCCATCAGTGACGGAAGCGGCTCTCTGGTCTTC. The encoded protein is CAISDGSGSLVF.